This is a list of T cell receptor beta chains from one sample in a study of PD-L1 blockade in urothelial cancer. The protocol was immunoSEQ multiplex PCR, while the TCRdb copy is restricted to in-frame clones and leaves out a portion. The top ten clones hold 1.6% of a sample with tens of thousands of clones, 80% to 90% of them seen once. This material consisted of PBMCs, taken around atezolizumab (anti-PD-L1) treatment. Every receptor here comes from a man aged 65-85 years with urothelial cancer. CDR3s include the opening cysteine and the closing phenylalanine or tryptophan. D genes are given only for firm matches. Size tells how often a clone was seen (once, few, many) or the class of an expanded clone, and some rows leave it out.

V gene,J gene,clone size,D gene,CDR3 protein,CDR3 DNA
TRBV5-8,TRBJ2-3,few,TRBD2,CASSEILAGNTDTQYF,TGTGCCAGCAGCGAAATTTTAGCGGGAAACACAGATACGCAGTATTTT
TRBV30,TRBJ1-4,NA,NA,CAWSPLGEKLFF,TGTGCCTGGAGTCCCCTCGGGGAAAAACTGTTTTTT
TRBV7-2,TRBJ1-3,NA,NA,CASSLAGTRVNSGNTIYF,TGTGCCAGCAGCTTAGCAGGGACAAGGGTAAACTCTGGAAACACCATATATTTT
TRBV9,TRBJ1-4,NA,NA,CASSTGPNEKLFF,TGTGCCAGCAGCACAGGACCTAATGAAAAACTGTTTTTT
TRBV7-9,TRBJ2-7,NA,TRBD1,CASSLSGGEQYF,TGTGCCAGCAGCTTATCAGGGGGCGAGCAGTACTTC
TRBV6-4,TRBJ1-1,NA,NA,CAPGGGSAFF,TGTGCCCCGGGGGGGGGTTCGGCTTTCTTT
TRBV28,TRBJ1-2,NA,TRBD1,CASSYRGYGYTF,TGTGCCAGCAGTTACAGGGGATATGGCTACACCTTC
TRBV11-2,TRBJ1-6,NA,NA,CASSLGTNSPLHF,TGTGCCAGCAGCTTGGGCACAAATTCACCCCTCCACTTT
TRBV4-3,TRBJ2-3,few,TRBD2,CASRRGSGGGDTQYF,TGCGCCAGCAGGCGGGGGAGCGGGGGGGGAGATACGCAGTATTTT
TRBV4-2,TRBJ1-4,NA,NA,CASSQDGGARNEKLFF,TGTGCCAGCAGCCAAGATGGGGGGGCCAGAAATGAAAAACTGTTTTTT
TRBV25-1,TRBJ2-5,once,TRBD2,CASSETSGEETQYF,TGTGCCAGCAGTGAGACTAGCGGGGAAGAGACCCAGTACTTC
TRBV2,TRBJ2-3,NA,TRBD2,CASKRRGLAASTDTQYF,TGTGCCTCAAAGAGGAGGGGACTAGCGGCTAGCACAGATACGCAGTATTTT
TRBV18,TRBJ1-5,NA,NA,CASSPRLQGVSSNQPQHF,TGTGCCAGCTCACCACGTCTTCAGGGCGTCTCTAGCAATCAGCCCCAGCATTTT
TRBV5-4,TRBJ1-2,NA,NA,CASSLDRAYGYTF,TGTGCCAGCAGCTTGGACAGAGCCTATGGCTACACCTTC
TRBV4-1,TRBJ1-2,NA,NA,CASSQGGQLNYGYTF,TGCGCCAGCAGCCAAGGCGGACAGCTTAACTATGGCTACACCTTC
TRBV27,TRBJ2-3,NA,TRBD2,CASSLSGGSTDTQYF,TGTGCCAGCAGTTTATCGGGCGGGAGTACAGATACGCAGTATTTT
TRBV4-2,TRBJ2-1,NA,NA,CASSQDRPGSYNEQFF,TGTGCCAGCAGCCAAGATCGGCCGGGCTCCTACAATGAGCAGTTCTTC
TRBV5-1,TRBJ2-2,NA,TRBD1,CASSLEDRWNTGELFF,TGCGCCAGCAGCTTGGAGGACAGGTGGAACACCGGGGAGCTGTTTTTT
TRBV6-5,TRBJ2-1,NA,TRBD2,CASSFLAGGPYSEQFF,TGTGCCAGCAGTTTCCTAGCGGGAGGGCCCTACAGTGAGCAGTTCTTC
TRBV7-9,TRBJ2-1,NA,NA,CASSPLLVDEQFF,TGTGCCAGCAGCCCTCTCCTAGTGGATGAGCAGTTCTTC
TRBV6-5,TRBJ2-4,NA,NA,CASTPRGAGIQYF,TGTGCCAGCACCCCCAGGGGCGCGGGCATTCAGTACTTC
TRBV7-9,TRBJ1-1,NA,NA,CASRVNTEAFF,TGTGCCAGCCGGGTGAACACTGAAGCTTTCTTT
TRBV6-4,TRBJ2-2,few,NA,CASSSEGGTTGELFF,TGTGCCAGCAGTTCTGAAGGGGGAACGACCGGGGAGCTGTTTTTT
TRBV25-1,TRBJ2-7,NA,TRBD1,CASSESGTDRRRKQYF,TGTGCCAGCAGTGAATCCGGGACAGATAGGCGACGTAAGCAGTACTTC
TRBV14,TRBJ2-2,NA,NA,CASSQDAAEPGELFF,TGTGCCAGCAGCCAAGACGCGGCAGAACCTGGGGAGCTGTTTTTT
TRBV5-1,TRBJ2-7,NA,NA,CASSLGAPYEQYF,TGCGCCAGCTCTCTGGGGGCTCCTTACGAGCAGTACTTC
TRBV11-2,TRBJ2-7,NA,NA,CASSFQGYEQYF,TGTGCCAGCAGCTTTCAGGGCTACGAGCAGTACTTC
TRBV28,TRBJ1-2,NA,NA,CASSSLGTETLRGYTF,TGTGCCAGCAGTTCCCTGGGCACAGAAACCCTGAGAGGCTACACCTTC
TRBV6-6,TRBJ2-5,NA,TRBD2,CASRTSGLQETQYF,TGTGCCAGCAGGACTAGCGGCCTACAAGAGACCCAGTACTTC
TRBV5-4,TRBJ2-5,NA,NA,CASSTLGQTQETQYF,TGTGCCAGCAGCACCCTAGGACAGACCCAAGAGACCCAGTACTTC